One sample yielded the 8 T cell receptor beta chains listed below, sequenced in a study of metastatic and nonmetastatic thyroid tumors. Until they underwent thyroid surgery, no patient had received any treatment. From the PCR reads, TCRdb re-called clones with MiXCR. The table shows 25,000 to 40,000 clones, with approximately 17% occurring only once. The sample consisted of blood. These receptors were obtained from a female donor with papillary thyroid cancer or a benign thyroid nodule (not recorded which). Some clones in this sample may be carry-over from other donors' samples.

There are many counts of this clone. The V call is TRBV28, the J call TRBJ1-1; D gene ambiguous. Germline loops: CDR1 MDHEN, CDR2 SYDVKM. This CDR3 spans 13 amino acids. The V gene lost 5 bases and the J gene lost 1 base, with 8 bases spanning the gap. CDR3 nucleotide sequence: TGTGCCAGCAGTCACTCACCGAACACTGAAGCTTTCTTT. Translation: CASSHSPNTEAFF. The variable domain in full, completed from reference TRBV28 and TRBJ1-1, reads DVKVTQSSRYLVKRTGEKVFLECVQDMDHENMFWYRQDPGLGLRLIYFSYDVKMKEKGDIPEGYSVSREKKERFSLILESASTNQTSMYLCASSHSPNTEAFFGQGTRLTVV.

V is TRBV6-1 and J is TRBJ2-1, with D perhaps assigned TRBD1 or TRBD2 (5 bases each). CDR1 MNHNS and CDR2 SASEGT come from the germline V gene. This CDR3 spans 16 amino acids. With 7 bases removed from V and 7 bases from J, the gap between germline ends came to 23 bases. In nucleotides, the CDR3 is TGTGCCAGCACCTTCCATGGGGGTGGTTTGTGGAATGAGCAGTTCTTC. Protein sequence: CASTFHGGGLWNEQFF.

Ten or more counts support this clone. The chain uses TRBV13 and TRBJ2-2; D remains unclear. Germline lookup yields CDR1 PRHDT and CDR2 FYEKMQ (reference sequence). The length of the CDR3 is 12 residues. V dropped 3 bases and J dropped 6 bases, with 5 bases sitting between them. As DNA, the CDR3 is TGTGCCAGCAGCTTTAGGTCCGGGGAGCTGTTTTTT. This gives the protein CASSFRSGELFF.

Remarks on this clone: This likely comes from a read error, as the CDR3 has no conserved phenylalanine or tryptophan at its end. No DNA is shown, since the ends of the CDR3 on it are uncertain; the CDR3 is the one TCRdb lists. This sample also contains other DNA sequences that code for the same CDR3. The J gene is TRBJ2-3, the V gene TRBV7-2; the DNA was not compared with TRBD2, the D call given in the table. The CDR3 numbers 11 amino acids, ends counted. Germline V gene sequence: CDR1 SGHTA, CDR2 FQGNSA. This CDR3 is CASSREGAGDY.

Many counts were recorded for this clone. This chain connects TRBV27 to TRBJ2-3; no definite D call. With 1 base removed from V and 8 bases from J, the gap between germline ends came to 16 bases. Germline V CDR1 and CDR2: MNHEY, SMNVEV (reference sequence). The CDR3 runs 15 residues. The CDR3: CASSLYGPEGGTQYF. The CDR3 nucleotides read TGTGCCAGCAGTTTATACGGGCCCGAAGGCGGTACGCAGTATTTT.

The J gene is TRBJ2-4, the V gene TRBV29-1, with 7 bases fitting TRBD1. There are 14 residues in the CDR3. Germline CDR1 is SQVTM and CDR2 is ANQGSEA. V was clipped by 7 bases and J by 7 bases; unmatched bases: 13. DNA of the CDR3: TGCAGCGCCGGGAACCGGACAGGCCGTAACATTCAGTACTTC. It encodes CSAGNRTGRNIQYF.

This clone was found many times. The chain couples TRBV5-1 to TRBJ2-5; TRBD2 matches 8 bases. The CDR3 runs to 15 residues. The germline V gene has CDR1 SGHRS and CDR2 YFSETQ. The trim removed 1 base at V and 2 bases at J, leaving 4 bases unmatched. CDR3 coding DNA: TGCGCCAGCAGCTTGTTGGGGACTAGTCAAGAGACCCAGTACTTC. Its translation is CASSLLGTSQETQYF.

This clone has ten or more counts. The chain combines TRBV12-3 or TRBV12-4 with TRBJ1-5; 7 bases map to TRBD1. The CDR3 loop spans 12 amino acids. V gave up 6 bases and J gave up 4 bases; unmatched junction bases: 0. The chain's CDR3 is CASRQGNQPQHF. CDR3 DNA sequence: TGTGCCAGCAGACAGGGGAATCAGCCCCAGCATTTT.